The rows below give T cell receptor beta chains drawn from one sample of a study of T cell repertoires in ileal Crohn's disease. Generated by immunoSEQ multiplex PCR, the TCRdb table keeps only in-frame clones and is missing some. The repertoire holds approximately 16,000 clones, roughly 90% seen once, with 7.1% in the top ten. Material for sequencing was ileal tissue. The receptor set was obtained from an adult with Crohn's disease. CDR3s include the opening cysteine and the closing phenylalanine or tryptophan. D genes are given only for firm matches. The listing skips clone size in some rows; elsewhere it reads once, few, many or a size class.

V	size	D	J	DNA	CDR3
TRBV11-2	few	.	TRBJ1-1	TGTGCCAGCAGCCCAACAGGGTTTTCCACTGAAGCTTTCTTT	CASSPTGFSTEAFF
TRBV5-1	.	.	TRBJ2-7	TGCGCCAGCAGGTTAAGCTCCTACGAGCAGTACTTC	CASRLSSYEQYF
TRBV5-1	.	.	TRBJ2-3	TGCGCCAGCCGACAGGACTACACAGATACGCAGTATTTT	CASRQDYTDTQYF
TRBV7-3	.	TRBD1	TRBJ1-3	TGTGCCAGCAGCACGGGACAGGGAGGTGGAAACACCATATATTTT	CASSTGQGGGNTIYF
TRBV28	.	.	TRBJ2-3	TGTGCCAGCAATGGGGATACAGATACGCAGTATTTT	CASNGDTDTQYF
TRBV7-9	.	.	TRBJ1-2	TGTGCCAGCAGCTTAAACGCACTATTAACACGGGCTGGCTACACCTTC	CASSLNALLTRAGYTF
TRBV6-6	.	TRBD1	TRBJ2-5	TGTGCCAGCAGCGAGACAGGGAATCACAAAGAGACCCAGTACTTC	CASSETGNHKETQYF
TRBV7-9	.	TRBD1	TRBJ1-1	TGTGCCAGCAGTGTAGGGACAGTAGGCGAAGCTTTCTTT	CASSVGTVGEAFF
TRBV7-3	once	.	TRBJ2-5	TGTGCCAGCAGCCTTGACAGGCAAGAGACCCAGTACTTC	CASSLDRQETQYF
TRBV2	.	.	TRBJ1-5	TGTGCCAGCTTTGGCAATCAGCCCCAGCATTTT	CASFGNQPQHF
TRBV23-1	.	TRBD1	TRBJ1-3	TGCGCCAACCGAGGGGGCAGGAACTCTGGAAACACCATATATTTT	CANRGGRNSGNTIYF
TRBV7-9	once	TRBD1	TRBJ1-2	TGTGCCAGCAGCTCACCGGGACAGGGAGATTTTGGCTACACCTTC	CASSSPGQGDFGYTF
TRBV7-8	.	.	TRBJ2-3	TGTGCCAGCAGCTTATCTAGCACAGATACGCAGTATTTT	CASSLSSTDTQYF
TRBV5-6	.	TRBD1	TRBJ2-7	TGTGCCAGCAGCTCGAAGGGACAGGGGAATCGGGAGCAGTACTTC	CASSSKGQGNREQYF
TRBV7-2	.	.	TRBJ1-2	TGTGCCAGCACCCAACGAGGGATGAACTATGGCTACACCTTC	CASTQRGMNYGYTF
TRBV18	.	TRBD1	TRBJ1-6	TGTGCCAGCTCACCGGTGCAGGGGGCGCGTTCACCCCTCCACTTT	CASSPVQGARSPLHF
TRBV20-1	.	.	TRBJ2-1	TGCAGTGCTAGGGGAGATGAGCAGTTCTTC	CSARGDEQFF
TRBV27	.	TRBD1	TRBJ2-7	TGTGCCAGCAGTTTACGGGTCGTGCCGGACAGGGACCACGAGCAGTACTTC	CASSLRVVPDRDHEQYF
TRBV7-9	.	TRBD2	TRBJ2-1	TGTGCCAGCAGCTTATCAGCGGGGGGGAATGAGCAGTTCTTC	CASSLSAGGNEQFF
TRBV4-1	.	.	TRBJ1-1	TGCGCCAGCAGCCAAGACCCTTTGGGGGGCAGGAAGAACACTGAAGCTTTCTTT	CASSQDPLGGRKNTEAFF
TRBV5-1	.	.	TRBJ2-2	TGCGCCAGCAGCTTGGAGGGAAGCACCGGGGAGCTGTTTTTT	CASSLEGSTGELFF
TRBV7-9	.	.	TRBJ2-1	TGTGCCAGCAGCTCCCGGGTCCCCAGCTCCTACAATGAGCAGTTCTTC	CASSSRVPSSYNEQFF
TRBV7-9	.	.	TRBJ1-1	TGTGCCAGCAGCTTAGCGCTAAGGGGTTGGGAAGCTTTCTTT	CASSLALRGWEAFF
TRBV28	.	.	TRBJ1-1	TGTGCCAGCAGTTTACACAGGGTTGACACTGAAGCTTTCTTT	CASSLHRVDTEAFF
TRBV11-2	.	TRBD1	TRBJ1-1	TGTGCCAGCAGCCCACGACAGGGGGCGGGGTACACTGAAGCTTTCTTT	CASSPRQGAGYTEAFF
TRBV19	.	TRBD2	TRBJ2-1	TGTGCCAGTAGTATAAGCGGGGGATCCTACAATGAGCAGTTCTTC	CASSISGGSYNEQFF
TRBV6-5	once	.	TRBJ2-7	TGTGCCAGCAGTTACTCGGGGTTCTACGAGCAGTACTTC	CASSYSGFYEQYF
TRBV4-3	.	.	TRBJ2-1	TGCGCCAGCAGCCAAGATCAAGGGGCCTACAATGAGCAGTTCTTC	CASSQDQGAYNEQFF
TRBV18	.	.	TRBJ2-5	TGTGCCAGCTCACCACCGAGTGAGGAGACCCAGTACTTC	CASSPPSEETQYF
TRBV5-6	.	TRBD1	TRBJ1-2	TGTGCCAGCAGCTTGGAAGGGACAGGGCTTAACTATGGCTACACCTTC	CASSLEGTGLNYGYTF
TRBV15	.	.	TRBJ2-5	TGTGCCACCAGCAGAGGGGACCAGGGGCGTCAAGAGACCCAGTACTTC	CATSRGDQGRQETQYF
TRBV5-6	.	.	TRBJ1-2	TGTGCCAGCAGCTTGGGATCCGACAGGGGCTACACCTTC	CASSLGSDRGYTF
TRBV6-6	.	TRBD1	TRBJ1-6	TGTGCCAGCACCGACAGGGGTCTTGATAATTCACCCCTCCACTTT	CASTDRGLDNSPLHF
TRBV27	.	TRBD1	TRBJ1-1	TGTGCCAGCAGCTCGACAGGGAACGCTTTCTTT	CASSSTGNAFF
TRBV7-3	.	TRBD1	TRBJ2-6	TGTGCCAGCAGCCCGAAGGGACAGGGGGCAACTGGGGCCAACGTCCTGACTTTC	CASSPKGQGATGANVLTF
TRBV5-5	.	.	TRBJ1-6	TGTGCCAGCAGCCCCGGGGGTTACAATTCACCCCTCCACTTT	CASSPGGYNSPLHF
TRBV11-2	.	.	TRBJ1-3	TGTGCCAGCAGCTTAATGCACAACACCATATATTTT	CASSLMHNTIYF
TRBV7-9	.	.	TRBJ1-2	TGTGCCAGCAGCTATGATCCCGGCCAGGCCCCTAACTATGGCTACACCTTC	CASSYDPGQAPNYGYTF
TRBV10-3	once	TRBD2	TRBJ2-7	TGTGCCATCAGTGCACAAATAATGGGGGGACTAGCGAGTTCCTACGAGCAGTACTTC	CAISAQIMGGLASSYEQYF
TRBV10-1	.	TRBD1	TRBJ1-1	TGCGCCAGCAGTCCCGGGACAGTGAACACTGAAGCTTTCTTT	CASSPGTVNTEAFF
TRBV9	.	TRBD1	TRBJ2-1	TGTGCCAGCAGCGTAGAAGGACAGGGGGTGGGAGAGCAGTTCTTC	CASSVEGQGVGEQFF
TRBV2	.	.	TRBJ2-7	TGTGCCAGCAGTGTGGAATCCTACGAGCAGTACTTC	CASSVESYEQYF
TRBV5-1	few	.	TRBJ1-2	TGCGCCAGCAGCTTGGGGGGCCAGGGCTACACCTTC	CASSLGGQGYTF
TRBV5-6	few	.	TRBJ1-4	TGTGCCAGCAGCTTGGAGGGAGTGGGGGATGAAAAACTGTTTTTT	CASSLEGVGDEKLFF
TRBV5-5	once	.	TRBJ1-5	TGTGCCAGCAGCTTAGTTCCGTATAGCAATCAGCCCCAGCATTTT	CASSLVPYSNQPQHF
TRBV4-1	.	.	TRBJ2-5	TGCGCCAGCAGCCAGGGTTACAGCGTTCAAGAGACCCAGTACTTC	CASSQGYSVQETQYF
TRBV4-1	.	.	TRBJ1-3	TGCGCCAGCAGCCAAGATATGGGGATAGCTGGAAACACCATATATTTT	CASSQDMGIAGNTIYF